The 18 T cell receptor beta chains below all came from one sample that was sequenced in a study of OX40 agonist ivuxolimab in advanced cancers. The protocol was immunoSEQ multiplex PCR, while the TCRdb copy is restricted to in-frame clones and leaves out a portion. The sample yields some 58,000 clones, about 89% seen once. The sequencing used CD4+ or CD8+ T cells sorted from blood, collected in a trial of the OX40 agonist ivuxolimab. These receptor sequences come from an adult with an advanced solid tumor such as melanoma, head and neck, liver or kidney cancer.

The rearrangement joins TRBV11-1 to TRBJ2-5; 10 bases are a match to TRBD1. V dropped 1 base and J dropped 1; count of bases not matched to a gene: 0. CDR3 length: 15 residues. Germline CDR1 is SGHAT and CDR2 is FQDESV (reference sequence). As DNA, the CDR3 is TGTGCCAGCAGCTTAGGGGACAGGGGCCAAGAGACCCAGTACTTC. Translation gives CASSLGDRGQETQYF.

V and J are TRBV6-5 and TRBJ2-3; TRBD1 might be the D (5 bases). The CDR3 spans 11 residues. Trimming stripped 5 bases from V and 5 bases from J, with 5 bases between. Germline CDR1 and CDR2: MNHEY and SVGAGI. The CDR3 DNA reads TGTGCCAGCAGTACAGGAGATACGCAGTATTTT. Protein: CASSTGDTQYF.

This chain uses TRBV27 with TRBJ1-1; unclear D gene. Germline loops: CDR1 MNHEY, CDR2 SMNVEV (reference sequence). With 3 bases removed from V and 5 bases from J, the gap between germline ends came to 13 bases. The CDR3 totals 14 residues. In DNA form, the CDR3 reads TGTGCCAGCAGTTTGAGGGAAACATTAACTGAAGCTTTCTTT. Amino acids: CASSLRETLTEAFF.

The chain employs TRBV10-3 and TRBJ1-4; D remains unclear. V was pared by 2 bases and J by 2 bases, with 9 bases between. Germline loops: CDR1 ENHRY, CDR2 SYGVKD. This CDR3 spans 15 amino acids. The CDR3 loop reads CAISEGLMTNEKLFF. The CDR3 bases are TGTGCCATCAGTGAGGGGCTAATGACTAATGAAAAACTGTTTTTT.

The CDR3 protein is CASSKEGGSTYEQYF. CDR3 sequence (DNA): TGTGCCAGCAGCAAAGAGGGGGGGAGTACCTACGAGCAGTACTTC. J is TRBJ2-7 and V is TRBV7-2; TRBD2 might be the D (7 bases). Trimming stripped 5 bases from V and 2 bases from J, with 16 bases between. The CDR3 runs to 15 residues. Per germline, CDR1 SGHTA and CDR2 FQGNSA.

The V gene is TRBV11-3, the J gene TRBJ1-5, with D tentatively TRBD1 (5 bases). The V end lost 5 bases, the J end lost 6 bases, and 23 bases lay between the germline ends. The germline gives CDR1 SGHNT, CDR2 YENEEA. The CDR3 consists of 17 residues. CDR3 nucleotides: TGTGCCAGCAGCCCGGGACCCCCTGGATCTAAACCTCAGCCCCAGCATTTT. As protein: CASSPGPPGSKPQPQHF.

The V and J genes are TRBV28 and TRBJ1-5; D is uncertain. V was pared by 2 bases and J by 3 bases, with 11 bases between. This CDR3 is 15 amino acids long. Germline CDR1 and CDR2: MDHEN and SYDVKM. CDR3 amino acids: CASSLLRPLNQPQHF. CDR3 nucleotides: TGTGCCAGCAGTTTACTAAGACCGCTCAATCAGCCCCAGCATTTT.

CDR3 coding DNA: TGTGCCAGCAGCCCCCAGGGGGCTCGCTATGGCTACACCTTC. This sequence encodes CASSPQGARYGYTF. This chain uses TRBV6-6 with TRBJ1-2; 8 nucleotides line up with TRBD1. The CDR3 is 14 amino acids. Germline assignment: CDR1 MNHNY and CDR2 SVGAGI (reference sequence). V trimming: 6 bases; J trimming: 4 bases; junction bases outside the gene matches: 7.

This sequence joins TRBV29-1 and TRBJ2-5; D may be TRBD2 (7 bases). This CDR3 contains 13 residues. Per the germline V gene, CDR1 is SQVTM and CDR2 is ANQGSEA. V was clipped by 4 bases and J by 4 bases, with 13 bases between them. Here the CDR3 reads CSVVGGGRETQYF. The CDR3 nucleotides are TGCAGCGTTGTAGGGGGGGGCCGAGAGACCCAGTACTTC.

V is TRBV7-2 and J is TRBJ2-5; 10 bases align to TRBD1. V lost 5 bases to trimming and J lost 5 bases; unmatched junction nucleotides: 8. Per germline, CDR1 SGHTA and CDR2 FQGNSA. The CDR3 covers 15 residues. The CDR3 region is CASSSQTGGRETQYF. The CDR3 nucleotides read TGTGCCAGCAGCAGCCAGACAGGGGGCCGCGAGACCCAGTACTTC.

This chain links TRBV2 with TRBJ2-5, with D possibly being TRBD1 or TRBD2 (5 bases each). Per the germline V gene, CDR1 is SNHLY and CDR2 is FYNNEI. V was trimmed by 7 bases and J by 1 base, leaving 10 bases between them. This CDR3 region has 13 residues. DNA for the CDR3: TGTGCCAGCAATACCGGGGCCCAAGAGACCCAGTACTTC. It codes for CASNTGAQETQYF. Full variable domain (outside the CDR3, taken from reference TRBV2 and TRBJ2-5): EPEVTQTPSHQVTQMGQEVILRCVPISNHLYFYWYRQILGQKVEFLVSFYNNEISEKSEIFDDQFSVERPDGSNFTLKIRSTKLEDSAMYFCASNTGAQETQYFGPGTRLLVL.

V usage is TRBV10-1 and J usage is TRBJ2-1, with TRBD2 matching 7 bases. The CDR3 has 16 residues. The J segment lost 3 bases and the V segment lost 6 bases, leaving 11 bases of the junction unmatched. CDR1 is WNHNN, CDR2 SYGVQD, per germline (reference sequence). The CDR3 bases are TGCGCCAGCAGCCCCGAAGGGGCTAGCGGCTACAATGAGCAGTTCTTC. Amino acid sequence: CASSPEGASGYNEQFF.

The V gene is TRBV27, the J gene TRBJ1-2; TRBD1 agrees at 10 bases. V dropped 5 bases and J dropped 1; count of bases not matched to a gene: 7. This CDR3 is built from 16 residues. The germline gives CDR1 MNHEY, CDR2 SMNVEV (reference sequence). The CDR3 DNA follows: TGTGCCAGCAGTCTGGGACAGGGGCACATTAACTATGGCTACACCTTC. Its translation: CASSLGQGHINYGYTF.

This rearrangement joins TRBV7-2 to TRBJ2-3; 14 bases map to TRBD2. The germline CDR1 and CDR2 sequences are SGHTA and FQGNSA. J lost 2 bases, V lost 3 bases, and 4 bases had no gene match. The CDR3 has 17 amino acids. The CDR3 protein is CASSFRTSGGPTDTQYF. DNA for the CDR3: TGTGCCAGCAGCTTCCGGACTAGCGGGGGGCCCACAGATACGCAGTATTTT.

CDR3 bases: TGTGCCAGTTCCCCGAGGGAGGGGGCGGTCACTGAAGCTTTCTTT. Residues: CASSPREGAVTEAFF. The chain links TRBV19 to TRBJ1-1; 7 nucleotides line up with TRBD1. Germline V lookup: CDR1 LNHDA, CDR2 SQIVND (reference sequence). V dropped 8 bases and J dropped 4; count of bases not matched to a gene: 13. The CDR3 has 15 residues.

This chain connects TRBV19 to TRBJ1-5; 9 nucleotides line up with TRBD1. V dropped 6 bases and J dropped 5; count of bases not matched to a gene: 2. This CDR3 comprises 13 residues. The germline CDR1 and CDR2 sequences are LNHDA and SQIVND (reference sequence). This CDR3 is CASRGQGDQPQHF. The CDR3 DNA is TGTGCCAGTAGGGGACAGGGTGATCAGCCCCAGCATTTT.

This chain links TRBV7-8 with TRBJ2-1, with 10 bases that match TRBD2. With V trimmed by 2 bases and J by 2 bases, 6 bases remained unmatched. Germline CDR1 and CDR2: SGHVS and FQNEAQ. The CDR3 totals 17 residues. The CDR3 DNA reads as TGTGCCAGCAGCTTAAGGCTAGCGGGGGCAGCCTACAATGAGCAGTTCTTC. Encoded protein: CASSLRLAGAAYNEQFF.

V is TRBV5-1 and J is TRBJ2-3; D remains unclear. The length of the CDR3 is 11 residues. CDR1 and CDR2 (germline): SGHRS, YFSETQ. The V gene lost 5 bases and the J gene lost 2 bases, with 3 bases spanning the gap. The CDR3 spells CASSNTDTQYF. The CDR3 DNA follows: TGCGCCAGCAGTAACACAGATACGCAGTATTTT.